This entry describes one T cell receptor (beta chain). Germline-derived CDR1 and CDR2 are MNHNS and SASEGT. The CDR3 has 15 amino acids. V lost 2 bases to trimming and J lost 2 bases; unmatched junction nucleotides: 3. The data derive from a study of patients and donors after allogeneic stem cell transplantation. Via MiXCR, TCRdb re-called the RT-PCR reads, giving one row per CDR3 protein. In the table there are fewer than 200,000 distinct CDR3 sequences, approximately 30% of which are singletons. This sequence originates from a human donor who was either an allogeneic HSCT recipient or a stem cell or donor lymphocyte infusion donor (not recorded which). It is not recorded whose cells these are; they may come from a transplant donor. The rearrangement joins TRBV6-1 to TRBJ2-4; TRBD2 aligns across 7 bases. Sequences were obtained from blood, either unsorted or a sorted T cell fraction (not recorded which). The CDR3 sequence is CASSEFGGTKNIQYF. In nucleotides, the CDR3 is TGTGCCAGCAGTGAATTCGGGGGGACCAAAAACATTCAGTACTTC.